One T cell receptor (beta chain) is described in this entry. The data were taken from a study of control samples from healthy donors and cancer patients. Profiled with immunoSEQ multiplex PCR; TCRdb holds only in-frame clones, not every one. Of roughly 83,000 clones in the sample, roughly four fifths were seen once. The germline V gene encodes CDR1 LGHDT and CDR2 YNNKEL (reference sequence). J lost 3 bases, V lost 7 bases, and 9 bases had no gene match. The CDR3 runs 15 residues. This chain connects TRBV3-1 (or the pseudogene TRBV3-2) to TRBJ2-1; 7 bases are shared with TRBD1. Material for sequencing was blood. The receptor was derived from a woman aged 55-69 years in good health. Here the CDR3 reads CASIPNRGNYNEQFF. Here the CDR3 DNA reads TGTGCCAGCATTCCTAACAGGGGTAACTACAATGAGCAGTTCTTC.